The clone carrying this TCR beta chain was detected ten times or more. As yet, its antigen is unknown. These data are taken from a study of blood T cells in healthy people across ages. Study-wide results and caveats: Reliance upon unsorted PBMCs precluded definitive naive versus antigen-experienced comparison. The fall in TCR beta diversity per million T cells was roughly linear with age.

Samples each had at least 5.5 micrograms of total RNA extracted. Sample-barcoded 5' priming and a J-beta primer mix drove a second PCR of about 7 to 12 cycles. TCRdb reprocessed the 5' RACE reads with MiXCR, giving one entry per CDR3 protein. There are 750,000 to 1,000,000 distinct CDR3 sequences in the sample; 25% to 30% occur only once, and 10% lies in the top ten. Germline CDR1 reads SGHVS; CDR2 reads FQNEAQ. V was pared by 5 bases and J by 3 bases, with 8 bases between. The CDR3 loop spans 13 amino acids. The same data also contributed to another study, on T cells of mothers and their children. Per that paper: It was observed that no persistent microchimeric T cell clones could be detected.

This chain connects TRBV7-8 to TRBJ2-1, with D maybe TRBD2 (5 bases). Sequencing used blood. This sequence originates from a woman aged 40 to 49 in good health. The CDR3 region is CASSPRDYNEQFF. CDR3 in DNA: TGTGCCAGCAGCCCGAGGGACTACAATGAGCAGTTCTTC. Together with reference TRBV7-8 and TRBJ2-1, the CDR3 gives the full variable domain: GAGVSQSPRYKVAKRGQDVALRCDPISGHVSLFWYQQALGQGPEFLTYFQNEAQLDKSGLPSDRFFAERPEGSVSTLKIQRTQQEDSAVYLCASSPRDYNEQFFGPGTRLTVL.